In this sample, the clone carrying this T cell receptor beta chain turned up once. Its antigen is currently unknown. CDR3 length equals 13 residues. V gave up 7 bases and J gave up 5 bases, with 13 bases separating them. Looked up from germline, CDR1 is MNHEY and CDR2 is SMNVEV (reference sequence). The data are from a study of regulatory dendritic cells for organ transplantation. Regarding the study as a whole: Naive T cells showed high diversity, memory cells less, memory CD8+ least.

Assay used: immunoSEQ multiplex PCR; TCRdb lists only in-frame clones, some missing. Of 34,000 or so clones in the sample, 85% to 90% were seen once. Sequenced input: naive CD4+ T cells from blood. Subset in this sample: CD45RA+ naive T cells. The sequence came from a human donor in good health. The chain is built from TRBV27 and TRBJ2-3, with D tentatively TRBD1 (6 bases). In nucleotides, the CDR3 is TGTGCCAGCATGCGCTACAGGGAAGATACGCAGTATTTT. This sequence encodes CASMRYREDTQYF.